In this sample, the clone carrying this T cell receptor (beta chain) turned up a few times. What it binds is unknown. The sample comes from a study of T cells after yellow fever vaccination. Findings of the study overall: Subsequent to the booster, the majority of primary-vaccination clones reappeared (around 97% CD4, 88% CD8). It was a small share of clonotypes that appeared in both CD4 and CD8 compartments. By day 5 rather than day 15, the secondary response had peaked, though it was weaker.

Production of TCR cDNA was by 5'RACE template switching, which also added a universal primer site and UMIs. TCRdb reanalysed the 5' RACE reads using MiXCR and keeps one entry per CDR3 protein. This sample yields some 350,000 distinct CDR3 sequences, of which around 6.4% are seen a single time; 15% belongs to the top ten. CDR3 length: 11 residues. V was pared by 7 bases and J by 6 bases, with 10 bases between. Germline lookup yields CDR1 SQVTM and CDR2 ANQGSEA. The clonotype was recovered from a man in his thirties or forties who received the YFV17D yellow fever vaccine. The chain employs TRBV29-1 and TRBJ2-1; a weak D match, TRBD1 (6 bases). The specimen comprised PBMCs, sampled 5 days after the yellow fever booster vaccination. DNA for the CDR3: TGCAGCGGGGACATTCTCAATGAGCAGTTCTTC. Amino acids: CSGDILNEQFF.